What follows are 16 T cell receptor beta chains derived from one specimen sequenced in a study of blood T cell repertoires in COVID-19. Repertoires were generated with immunoSEQ multiplex PCR, while TCRdb's copy carries only in-frame clones and drops some. The table records about 98,000 clones, over 70% of them present only once. The sample comprised peripheral blood. These receptors originate from a man between 60 and 75 years old with acute or convalescent COVID-19.

This chain links TRBV18 with TRBJ1-2; maybe TRBD1 (5 bases). The CDR3 is made up of 13 amino acids. The V and J ends lost 3 bases and 9 bases respectively, with 14 bases between them. Germline values: CDR1 KGHSH, CDR2 LQKENI. The CDR3 bases are TGTGCCAGCTCACCGGACATTCTCGCACGCTACACCTTC. Translated, it gives CASSPDILARYTF.

Only a few counts were recorded for this clone. This chain connects TRBV20-1 to TRBJ1-3; a possible D gene is TRBD1 (5 bases). Trimming left V 3 bases short and J 8 bases short, with 14 bases between. Germline assignment: CDR1 DFQATT and CDR2 SNEGSKA (reference sequence). The CDR3 extends over 13 amino acids. Written as DNA, the CDR3 is TGCAGTGCTAGTAGGACACTCGTGGACACCATATATTTT. It encodes CSASRTLVDTIYF.

V gene TRBV18 combines with J gene TRBJ2-4; maybe TRBD2 (6 bases). The germline V gene has CDR1 KGHSH and CDR2 LQKENI. The CDR3 is 14 amino acids. Trimming shortened V by 3 bases and J by 8 bases, and 14 bases separated the two germline ends. DNA of the CDR3: TGTGCCAGCTCACCTAGCGGCCCCGATGACATTCAGTACTTC. This sequence encodes CASSPSGPDDIQYF. Full variable domain (missing parts from reference TRBV18 and TRBJ2-4): NAGVMQNPRHLVRRRGQEARLRCSPMKGHSHVYWYRQLPEEGLKFMVYLQKENIIDESGMPKERFSAEFPKEGPSILRIQQVVRGDSAAYFCASSPSGPDDIQYFGAGTRLSVL.

The chain links TRBV6-5 to TRBJ1-1; possibly TRBD1 for D (5 bases). The CDR3 is 11 residues long. Germline CDR1 reads MNHEY; CDR2 reads SVGAGI. V lost 1 base, J lost 8 bases, and 5 bases lay in between. Here the CDR3 reads CASSYYREAFF. The DNA for the CDR3 is TGTGCCAGCAGTTACTACAGGGAAGCTTTCTTT.

The DNA for the CDR3 is TGTGCCAGCAGTTTCGGGTCGGGCGGACTAGCGGGAGGCGAGCAGTACGTC. Residues: CASSFGSGGLAGGEQYV. The rearrangement uses TRBV28 and TRBJ2-7, with 14 bases fitting TRBD2. Trimming took 3 bases from V and 6 from J; bases not matched to a gene: 10. Per germline, CDR1 MDHEN and CDR2 SYDVKM. The CDR3 consists of 17 residues.

The chain employs TRBV3-1 (or the pseudogene TRBV3-2) and TRBJ2-3; 7 nucleotides agree with TRBD2. Losses at the gene ends were 4 bases for V and 4 bases for J; bases not matched to a gene: 11. Germline V gene lookup returns CDR1 LGHDT and CDR2 YNNKEL (reference sequence). The CDR3 is 16 amino acids. CDR3 coding DNA: TGTGCCAGCAGCCCCTTCGCGGGGGTAGTGGCAGATACGCAGTATTTT. Its protein is CASSPFAGVVADTQYF.

The rearrangement joins TRBV15 to TRBJ1-1; the D is unclear. The CDR3 loop spans 14 amino acids. The V gene's germline CDR1 is LNHNV and CDR2 YYDKDF (reference sequence). V lost 4 bases, J lost 1 base, and 10 bases lay in between. The CDR3 loop reads CATSIMAGNTEAFF. For the CDR3, the DNA is TGTGCCACCAGCATAATGGCGGGGAACACTGAAGCTTTCTTT.

The genes are TRBV3-1 (or the pseudogene TRBV3-2) and TRBJ2-1, with TRBD2 identical over 11 bases. After removal of 6 bases from V and 6 bases from J, the junction contained 16 bases not matched to a gene. The CDR3 covers 18 residues. CDR1 LGHDT and CDR2 YNNKEL come from the germline V gene (reference sequence). The CDR3 nucleotides read TGTGCCAGCAGACCAGGGGGGACCGGGACTAGCGGTTTCAATGAGCAGTTCTTC. Its protein product is CASRPGGTGTSGFNEQFF.

V usage is TRBV7-2 and J usage is TRBJ2-1; the match to TRBD2 covers 9 bases. Germline V CDR1 and CDR2: SGHTA, FQGNSA. This CDR3 region has 15 residues. V gave up 1 base and J gave up 7 bases; unmatched junction bases: 5. As DNA, the CDR3 is TGTGCCAGCAGCTTAGTTAGCGGGAGTGGTAATGAGCAGTTCTTC. Its translation is CASSLVSGSGNEQFF.

The chain links TRBV11-2 to TRBJ2-3; D is possibly TRBD2 (6 bases). Deletions cut 3 bases from V and 2 bases from J, with 12 bases between. The CDR3 loop spans 15 amino acids. Germline V gene data show CDR1 as SGHAT and CDR2 as FQNNGV. CDR3 bases: TGTGCCAGCAGCTTCGGGCTAGCGTACACAGATACGCAGTATTTT. It yields the protein CASSFGLAYTDTQYF.

The chain uses TRBV19 and TRBJ1-1, with D uncertain. Trimming pared 5 bases from V and 1 base from J, leaving 8 bases between. The CDR3 runs to 13 residues. Germline lookup yields CDR1 LNHDA and CDR2 SQIVND (reference sequence). The CDR3 sequence: CASSDQRNTEAFF. The CDR3 nucleotides are TGTGCCAGTAGTGACCAGCGGAACACTGAAGCTTTCTTT.

The J gene is TRBJ2-2, the V gene TRBV12-5; D is possibly TRBD2 (5 bases). This CDR3 region has 13 residues. Germline V gene data show CDR1 as LGHNT and CDR2 as FRNRAP. Deletions cut 5 bases from V and 4 bases from J, with 8 bases between. The chain's CDR3 is CASGLGGTGELFF. In nucleotides, the CDR3 is TGTGCTAGTGGTCTAGGAGGCACCGGGGAGCTGTTTTTT.

CDR3 sequence reads: CASSLNTEAFF. The CDR3 coding sequence is TGTGCCAGCAGTTTAAACACTGAAGCTTTCTTT. The gene calls are TRBV2 and TRBJ1-1; D is undetermined. The CDR3 is made up of 11 amino acids. Trimming removed 5 bases at V and 2 bases at J, with 3 bases between. Per germline, CDR1 SNHLY and CDR2 FYNNEI.

The chain uses TRBV21-1 and TRBJ2-7; no check of the table's D call, TRBD2, against the DNA was made. TRBV21-1 is flagged as a pseudogene. CDR3 length: 17 residues. The chain's CDR3 is CASSNPGRGGRLYEQYV. The CDR3, as DNA: TGTGCCAGCAGCAACCCCGGCCGGGGCGGGAGGCTCTACGAGCAGTACGTC.

Written as DNA, the CDR3 is TGTGCCAGCAGCTCAAGGCCGGGACAGGGGGCCAATCAGCCCCAGCATTTT. Protein sequence: CASSSRPGQGANQPQHF. The chain links TRBV7-8 to TRBJ1-5; TRBD1 matches 12 bases. Germline V gives CDR1 SGHVS, CDR2 FQNEAQ. J was trimmed by 3 bases and V by 4 bases; bases with no gene match: 7. This CDR3 has 17 amino acids.

The chain employs TRBV18 and TRBJ2-7; tentatively, D is TRBD2 (5 bases). V lost 3 bases to trimming and J lost 3 bases, with 12 bases between them. Germline assignment: CDR1 KGHSH and CDR2 LQKENI. This CDR3 contains 14 residues. In nucleotides, the CDR3 is TGTGCCAGCTCACCCGGGGTAGGGAGCTACGAGCAGTACGTC. Its protein is CASSPGVGSYEQYV.